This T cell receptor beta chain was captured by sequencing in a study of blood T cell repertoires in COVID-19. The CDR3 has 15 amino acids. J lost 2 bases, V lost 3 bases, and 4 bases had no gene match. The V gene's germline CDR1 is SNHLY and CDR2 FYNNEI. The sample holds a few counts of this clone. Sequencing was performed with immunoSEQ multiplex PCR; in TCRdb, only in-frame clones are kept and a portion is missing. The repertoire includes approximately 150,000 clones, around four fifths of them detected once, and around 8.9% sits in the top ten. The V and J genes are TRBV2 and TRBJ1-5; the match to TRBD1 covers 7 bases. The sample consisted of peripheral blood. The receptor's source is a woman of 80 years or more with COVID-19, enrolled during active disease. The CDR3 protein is CASSDGQVGNQPQHF. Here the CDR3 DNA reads TGTGCCAGCAGTGATGGACAGGTAGGCAATCAGCCCCAGCATTTT.